This T cell receptor (beta chain) is from a study of cytomegalovirus exposure and HLA in healthy donors. With 60 Vbeta and 13 Jbeta primers, the PCR was carried out. The data were produced by immunoSEQ multiplex PCR, yet TCRdb's version contains in-frame clones alone and is incomplete. The sample gives about 170,000 clones, roughly 80% of which show up once; less than 3% is in the top ten. The V end was cut by 3 bases, the J end by 2 bases, with 17 bases between. Germline CDR1 and CDR2: MNHEY and SMNVEV (reference sequence). CDR3 length equals 16 residues. The V call is TRBV27, the J call TRBJ2-7; D might be TRBD1 (6 bases). Specimen: PBMCs. This TCR was recovered from a male donor in good health and CMV-seronegative. The CDR3 reads CASSLGPGTPPYEQYF. The CDR3 DNA is TGTGCCAGCAGTTTGGGTCCAGGGACACCCCCCTACGAGCAGTACTTC.